The entry below describes one TCR beta chain. Its antigen is unidentified. These data are taken from a study of T cells expressing NK-cell markers. Study overall: Most of the eight sequenced donors were classified as HCMV-seropositive, and one was classified as seronegative. Study observations and caveats: Whether expanded NKG2C+ T cell clones recognized HCMV stayed uncertain.

The CDR3 consists of 16 residues. Each CDR3 protein gets one entry in TCRdb, which reprocessed the 5' RACE reads and gives no DNA. In total, the table holds around 140,000 distinct CDR3 sequences. The source of this sequence is a man aged 18 to 29 in good health. The specimen sequenced was blood T cells: a sorted CD56 or NKG2C T cell subset, CD4+ or CD8+ T cells, or bulk PBMC T cells (not recorded which). This chain connects TRBV12-3 or TRBV12-4 to TRBJ2-5; TCRdb selects TRBD1, and the lack of DNA leaves this call unchecked. CDR3 region: CASRTSGTVLRETQYF.